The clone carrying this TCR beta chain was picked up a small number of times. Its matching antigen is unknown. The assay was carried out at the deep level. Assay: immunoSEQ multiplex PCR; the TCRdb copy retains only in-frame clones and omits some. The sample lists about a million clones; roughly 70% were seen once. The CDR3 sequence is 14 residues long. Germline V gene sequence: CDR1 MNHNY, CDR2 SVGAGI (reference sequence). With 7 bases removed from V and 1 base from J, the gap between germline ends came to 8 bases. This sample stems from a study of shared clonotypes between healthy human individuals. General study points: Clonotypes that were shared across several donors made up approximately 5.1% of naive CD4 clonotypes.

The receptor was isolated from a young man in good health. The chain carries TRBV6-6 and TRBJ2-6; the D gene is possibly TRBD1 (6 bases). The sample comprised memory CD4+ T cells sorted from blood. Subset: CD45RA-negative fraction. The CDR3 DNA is TGTGCCAGCACTCAGGGGTCTGGGGCCAACGTCCTGACTTTC. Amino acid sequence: CASTQGSGANVLTF.